One and the same sample provided the 16 T cell receptor beta chains below, sequenced in a study of T cell responses to AZD1222 COVID-19 vaccine. Only in-frame clones appear in the TCRdb table, and some are missing; sequencing was by immunoSEQ multiplex PCR. The sample yields over 30,000 clones, 88% seen once. The material was peripheral blood, obtained 28 days after the second dose of the MenACWY control vaccine. These receptors came from an adult who received the MenACWY meningococcal vaccine as a control.

The gene calls are TRBV28 and TRBJ1-1, with D maybe TRBD1 (6 bases). Germline V gene data show CDR1 as MDHEN and CDR2 as SYDVKM. There are 13 residues in the CDR3. The CDR3 region has the DNA TGTGCTTCGGCGGTCATAGGGGGCACTGAAGCTTTCTTT. It is translated as CASAVIGGTEAFF.

This clone has a single count. V and J are TRBV6-5 and TRBJ2-7, with 7 bases aligning to TRBD1. The CDR3 sequence is 14 residues long. Germline values: CDR1 MNHEY, CDR2 SVGAGI. Trimming cost V 6 bases and J 1 base; bases outside gene matches: 6. DNA of the CDR3: TGTGCCAGCAGCAAACAGGGGCTTTCCTACGAGCAGTACTTC. As protein: CASSKQGLSYEQYF.

This sequence joins TRBV6-6 and TRBJ1-1; 8 bases fit TRBD1. V trimming: 6 bases; J trimming: 7 bases; junction bases outside the gene matches: 4. The CDR3 is 12 amino acids. Germline V gene data show CDR1 as MNHNY and CDR2 as SVGAGI (reference sequence). The CDR3 nucleotides are TGTGCCAGCAGCCTCGGGACAGGTGAAGCTTTCTTT. Residues: CASSLGTGEAFF.

This clone showed up just a few times. V is TRBV29-1 and J is TRBJ2-7; perhaps TRBD2 as D (6 bases). CDR3 length equals 14 residues. V lost 0 bases and J 3 bases, leaving 12 bases between the germline ends. From germline, CDR1 is SQVTM and CDR2 ANQGSEA. The CDR3, as DNA: TGCAGCGTTGAAGATGAACTAGCAGACTACGAGCAGTACTTC. Encoded protein: CSVEDELADYEQYF.

This clone appeared a single time. The rearrangement joins TRBV4-1 to TRBJ2-7, with a tentative D call TRBD2 (5 bases). The CDR3 extends over 13 amino acids. In germline, CDR1 is MGHRA, CDR2 YSYEKL. V lost 4 bases and J lost 6, with 13 bases in between. CDR3 coding DNA: TGCGCCAGCAGCCCCATGAAGGGAGCCGAGCAGTACTTC. Its protein is CASSPMKGAEQYF.

V and J are TRBV15 and TRBJ1-6; the D is unclear. Germline V gene sequence: CDR1 LNHNV, CDR2 YYDKDF (reference sequence). Trimming shortened V by 0 bases and J by 7 bases, and 13 bases separated the two germline ends. CDR3 length equals 16 residues. The CDR3 nucleotides read TGTGCCACCAGCAGAGATCTAACCGACCGAAATTCACCCCTCCACTTT. This encodes CATSRDLTDRNSPLHF.

This rearrangement joins TRBV19 to TRBJ2-3, with D possibly TRBD1 on 6 matching bases. CDR3 length: 14 residues. Germline V CDR1 and CDR2: LNHDA, SQIVND (reference sequence). Trimming stripped 3 bases from V and 2 bases from J, with 9 bases between. The CDR3 is CASSINRATDTQYF. The CDR3 coding sequence is TGTGCCAGTAGTATTAACAGGGCCACAGATACGCAGTATTTT.

The rearrangement joins TRBV30 to TRBJ1-1; the D gene is possibly TRBD1 (6 bases). Trimming stripped 0 bases from V and 4 bases from J, with 9 bases between. CDR3 length: 13 residues. The germline CDR1 and CDR2 sequences are GTSNPN and SVGIG (reference sequence). CDR3 sequence (DNA): TGTGCCTGGAGTGTTCAGGGGCCCACTGAAGCTTTCTTT. Translating it yields CAWSVQGPTEAFF.

This clone was detected only a few times. The V and J genes are TRBV7-2 and TRBJ2-7; the match to TRBD2 covers 9 bases. CDR3 length equals 15 residues. Germline CDR1 reads SGHTA; CDR2 reads FQGNSA. J gave up 4 bases and V 3 bases, and 7 bases lay outside the gene matches. The CDR3 nucleotides are TGTGCCAGCAGCTTTGGGGCGGGAGGGCTGTACGAGCAGTACTTC. It translates to CASSFGAGGLYEQYF. Using reference TRBV7-2 and TRBJ2-7 for the parts outside the CDR3, the full variable domain is GAGVSQSPSNKVTEKGKDVELRCDPISGHTALYWYRQSLGQGLEFLIYFQGNSAPDKSGLPSDRFSAERTGGSVSTLTIQRTQQEDSAVYLCASSFGAGGLYEQYFGPGTRLTVT.

The chain uses TRBV28 and TRBJ2-5; TRBD1 matches 9 bases. This CDR3 is built from 14 residues. CDR1 is MDHEN and CDR2 is SYDVKM in the germline V gene. After removal of 5 bases from V and 3 bases from J, the junction contained 4 bases not matched to a gene. The CDR3 sequence: CASSQGQGEETQYF. CDR3 nucleotide sequence: TGTGCCAGCAGTCAGGGACAGGGTGAAGAGACCCAGTACTTC.

The chain combines TRBV2 with TRBJ2-4; tentative D call: TRBD2 (5 bases). Trimming left V 8 bases short and J 5 bases short, with 19 bases between. This CDR3 spans 15 amino acids. Germline assignment: CDR1 SNHLY and CDR2 FYNNEI. CDR3 protein: CASAILGIVENIQYF. The CDR3 DNA reads TGTGCCAGCGCTATACTAGGTATTGTTGAAAACATTCAGTACTTC.

V is TRBV3-1 (or the pseudogene TRBV3-2) and J is TRBJ1-5, with D possibly being TRBD1 (6 bases). The germline V gene encodes CDR1 LGHDT and CDR2 YNNKEL (reference sequence). CDR3 size: 16 residues. Trimming left V 1 base short and J 4 bases short, with 14 bases between. The CDR3, as DNA: TGTGCCAGCAGCCAAGGGGCAGGGACAACGAATCAGCCCCAGCATTTT. This codes for CASSQGAGTTNQPQHF.

J is TRBJ2-5 and V is TRBV19; D gene uncertain. The CDR3 extends over 13 amino acids. Between the trimmed V and J ends, which lost 6 bases and 4 bases, there was a span of 12 bases. Germline values: CDR1 LNHDA, CDR2 SQIVND (reference sequence). This CDR3 is CASSVTVLETQYF. The CDR3 DNA sequence: TGTGCCAGTAGCGTAACGGTGTTAGAGACCCAGTACTTC.

Only one count was recorded for this clone. This chain connects TRBV28 to TRBJ1-2; 7 nucleotides match TRBD1. The V and J ends lost 3 bases and 8 bases, in that order; junction bases with no gene match: 18. Germline CDR1 reads MDHEN; CDR2 reads SYDVKM. There are 17 residues in the CDR3. Written as DNA, the CDR3 is TGTGCCAGCAGTTTTGCGGCGGTGCCCAAGACAGGGAAGGGCTACACCTTC. It yields the protein CASSFAAVPKTGKGYTF.

The rearrangement links TRBV21-1 to TRBJ2-7; TRBD1 is taken as the D call from the table, unchecked against the DNA. TRBV21-1 is a documented pseudogene. CDR3 length equals 16 residues. CDR3 amino acids: CASSILPETETYEQYF. CDR3 in DNA: TGTGCCAGCAGCATTCTCCCGGAGACAGAGACCTACGAGCAGTACTTC.

V is TRBV20-1 and J is TRBJ1-4; D not certain. Looked up from germline, CDR1 is DFQATT and CDR2 is SNEGSKA (reference sequence). CDR3 length equals 13 residues. Trimming took off 3 bases at V and 5 bases at J, with 10 bases between the two ends. The CDR3 DNA reads as TGCAGTGCTAGTCGGGCCGCAAATGAAAAACTGTTTTTT. This gives the protein CSASRAANEKLFF.